This T cell receptor beta chain comes out of a study of blood T cell repertoires in COVID-19. Turning to the study itself: Spain, Italy and the United States supplied samples that represented acute and convalescent COVID-19.

V trimming: 4 bases; J trimming: 2 bases; junction bases outside the gene matches: 7. CDR3 length equals 15 residues. CDR1 is SGHTA, CDR2 FQGNSA, per germline. Per the authors' pipeline: Estimation of nucleated cell counts relied on the amplification of reference gene primers. The assay was immunoSEQ multiplex PCR, and TCRdb's table has in-frame clones only and misses some. V and J calls and clone size are copied from that table; D and trimming were computed from the DNA. The table shows over 250,000 clones, with approximately 85% occurring only once. The TCR originated in a human donor in a cohort sampled during active COVID-19. The sample was peripheral blood. The V gene is TRBV7-2, the J gene TRBJ2-7; 8 bases line up with TRBD1. CDR3 sequence (DNA): TGTGCCAGCAGCTCAGGGACAGGCTCAGCCTACGAGCAGTACTTC. Its protein product is CASSSGTGSAYEQYF.